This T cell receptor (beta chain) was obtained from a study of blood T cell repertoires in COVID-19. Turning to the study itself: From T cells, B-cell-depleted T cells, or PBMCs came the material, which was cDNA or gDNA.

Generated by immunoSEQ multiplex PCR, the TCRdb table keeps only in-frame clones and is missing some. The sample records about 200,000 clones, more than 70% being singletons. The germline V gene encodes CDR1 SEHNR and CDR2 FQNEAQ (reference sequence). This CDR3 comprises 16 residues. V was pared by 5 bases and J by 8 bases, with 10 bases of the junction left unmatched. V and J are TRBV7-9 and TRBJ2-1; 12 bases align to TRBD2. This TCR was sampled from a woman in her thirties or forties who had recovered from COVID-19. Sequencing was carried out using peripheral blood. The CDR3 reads CASSAPTSGSSDEQFF. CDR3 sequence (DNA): TGTGCCAGCAGCGCTCCGACTAGCGGGAGTTCGGATGAGCAGTTCTTC.